This TCR beta chain was found in a study of T cells in Graves' hyperthyroidism and ophthalmopathy. Study results and caveats: In blood, most of the thyroid clonotypes expanded above 0.001 were also present. Progression to ophthalmopathy was predicted a median of about 6.6 months early.

Amplification of TCR beta CDR3 regions used RNA as the template. Using the HTBI primer set, a first-round RT-PCR was run on the TCR CDR3. Using its own MiXCR run on the multiplex PCR reads, TCRdb lists one record per CDR3 protein. The data hold fewer than 600,000 distinct CDR3 sequences, with 14% observed a single time. This clonotype has ten or more counts. Its antigen is not identified. V was pared by 0 bases and J by 8 bases, with 12 bases between. The CDR3 is made up of 14 amino acids. Germline V CDR1 and CDR2: LGHDT, YNNKEL (reference sequence). Each patient was aged 18 to 65 and had newly diagnosed hyperthyroidism of under 2 months' duration. Diagnostic decisions used clinical symptoms, serum thyroxine and TRAb, thyroid ultrasound and orbital computed tomography.

This chain uses TRBV3-1 with TRBJ2-3; perhaps TRBD1 as D (5 bases). The source is a woman between 35 and 50 years old with Graves' hyperthyroidism. Sequenced: blood. CDR3 loop: CASSQEGAFPTQYF. As DNA, the CDR3 is TGTGCCAGCAGCCAAGAAGGGGCCTTCCCTACGCAGTATTTT.